What follows are 21 T cell receptor beta chains derived from one specimen sequenced in a study of T cell repertoires in cytomegalovirus infection. TCRdb re-derived calls from the reads in MiXCR, one entry per CDR3 protein. The sample shows roughly 280,000 distinct CDR3 sequences, around 20% of them seen only once. The antigens for these receptors are not known. The specimen was cultured PBMCs, collected from culture after CMV antigen stimulation. The receptor source for this set is a human donor in good health (CMV status not recorded). Some clones in this sample may be carry-over from other donors' samples.

The table lists this clonotype with many counts. The chain recombines TRBV7-2 with TRBJ1-1; weak D call: TRBD1 (5 bases). The V gene's germline CDR1 is SGHTA and CDR2 FQGNSA. The CDR3 runs to 15 residues. Trimming took off 5 bases at V and 2 bases at J, with 15 bases between the two ends. CDR3 amino acids: CASSRGTDYNTEAFF. For the CDR3, the DNA is TGTGCCAGCAGCCGGGGGACGGATTACAACACTGAAGCTTTCTTT.

Here the CDR3 reads CASSQEGRNEQFF. The CDR3 nucleotides read TGCGCCAGCAGCCAAGAAGGCCGCAATGAGCAGTTCTTC. V is TRBV4-3 and J is TRBJ2-1; no clear D gene. V was pared by 0 bases and J by 6 bases, with 6 bases between. The length of the CDR3 is 13 residues. Germline V gives CDR1 LGHNA, CDR2 YSLEER.

This clonotype was counted a few times. V gene TRBV27 combines with J gene TRBJ1-1, with TRBD1 as a possible D gene (5 bases). Trimming shortened V by 4 bases and J by 3 bases, and 12 bases separated the two germline ends. The CDR3 spans 14 residues. Germline CDR1 reads MNHEY; CDR2 reads SMNVEV (reference sequence). CDR3 residues: CASSSYTGHTEAFF. DNA of the CDR3: TGTGCCAGCAGTTCCTACACGGGGCACACTGAAGCTTTCTTT.

This clonotype was detected only a few times. The chain links TRBV12-3 or TRBV12-4 to TRBJ2-3; D perhaps matches TRBD2 (6 bases). The V end lost 8 bases, the J end lost 4 bases, and 16 bases lay between the germline ends. The CDR3 runs to 14 residues. The CDR3 loop is CASRAGASADTQYF. CDR3 sequence (DNA): TGTGCCAGCCGAGCTGGGGCTAGCGCAGATACGCAGTATTTT.

This clonotype was observed at least ten times. The rearrangement joins TRBV7-2 to TRBJ2-5; either TRBD1 or TRBD2 may supply D (6 bases each). This CDR3 spans 16 amino acids. Trimming removed 5 bases from V and 2 bases from J, with 18 bases in between. The germline gives CDR1 SGHTA, CDR2 FQGNSA. CDR3 protein: CASSPLGGGVQETQYF. In nucleotides, the CDR3 is TGTGCCAGCAGCCCATTAGGGGGAGGCGTACAAGAGACCCAGTACTTC.

This sequence joins TRBV7-9 and TRBJ1-1, with a possible D match to TRBD1 (5 bases). Germline-derived CDR1 and CDR2 are SEHNR and FQNEAQ (reference sequence). This CDR3 comprises 12 residues. The V gene lost 1 base and the J gene lost 7 bases, with 7 bases spanning the gap. CDR3 region: CASSLGQSEAFF. CDR3 nucleotide sequence: TGTGCCAGCAGCTTAGGACAGAGTGAAGCTTTCTTT. The whole variable domain, filled in from reference TRBV7-9 and TRBJ1-1, reads DTGVSQNPRHKITKRGQNVTFRCDPISEHNRLYWYRQTLGQGPEFLTYFQNEAQLEKSRLLSDRFSAERPKGSFSTLEIQRTEQGDSAMYLCASSLGQSEAFFGQGTRLTVV.

This clonotype was seen more than once but under ten times. The V and J genes are TRBV27 and TRBJ2-5; a possible D gene is TRBD2 (6 bases). V gave up 0 bases and J gave up 5 bases, with 19 bases separating them. There are 17 residues in the CDR3. Germline values: CDR1 MNHEY, CDR2 SMNVEV (reference sequence). CDR3: CASSLSYSGPMLETQYF. CDR3 coding DNA: TGTGCCAGCAGTTTATCTTATAGCGGCCCTATGTTGGAGACCCAGTACTTC.

This clonotype was counted between two and nine times. The chain recombines TRBV7-2 with TRBJ1-2; D possibly corresponds to TRBD1 (5 bases). The V and J ends lost 4 bases and 4 bases respectively, with 19 bases between them. Germline values: CDR1 SGHTA, CDR2 FQGNSA. The CDR3 loop spans 16 amino acids. CDR3 loop: CASSSYHVGVPYGYTF. DNA of the CDR3: TGTGCCAGCAGCTCATACCACGTAGGGGTTCCCTATGGCTACACCTTC.

The V and J genes are TRBV20-1 and TRBJ2-7; D is unclear. CDR3 size: 12 residues. Per the germline V gene, CDR1 is DFQATT and CDR2 is SNEGSKA (reference sequence). Trimming took 5 bases from V and 4 from J, leaving 12 bases between them. In nucleotides, the CDR3 is TGCAGTGCTGAACGGACGACTTACGAGCAGTACTTC. It specifies CSAERTTYEQYF.

The sample holds many counts of this clonotype. V and J are TRBV7-2 and TRBJ2-7; D not certain. The germline gives CDR1 SGHTA, CDR2 FQGNSA. The V gene lost 2 bases and the J gene lost 3 bases, with 5 bases spanning the gap. The length of the CDR3 is 12 residues. CDR3 residues: CASSLSSYEQYV. The CDR3 bases are TGTGCCAGCAGCTTAAGTAGCTACGAGCAGTACGTC.

This clonotype was seen at least ten times. The rearrangement links TRBV6-2 or TRBV6-3 to TRBJ2-1; no firm D call. Per germline, CDR1 MNHEY and CDR2 SVGEGT. Deletions cut 1 base from V and 5 bases from J, with 6 bases between. The CDR3 sequence is 13 residues long. For the CDR3, the DNA is TGTGCCAGCAGTTACTTCGTAAACAATGAGCAGTTCTTC. This translates into CASSYFVNNEQFF.

The chain recombines TRBV12-3 or TRBV12-4 with TRBJ2-7; 7 nucleotides match TRBD2. The CDR3 length is 19 residues. The ends lost 5 bases at V and 0 bases at J; junction bases unmatched: 19. For the CDR3, the DNA is TGTGCCAGCAGTAGCCGGGAGGCCTCGGGAGGCATGAGCTCCTACGAGCAGTACGTC. It specifies CASSSREASGGMSSYEQYV.

The J gene is TRBJ1-2, the V gene TRBV20-1; D gene unclear. The germline V gene encodes CDR1 DFQATT and CDR2 SNEGSKA (reference sequence). V lost 0 bases to trimming and J lost 5 bases, with 7 bases between them. CDR3 size: 12 residues. The CDR3 is CSARDLWYGYTF. CDR3 bases: TGCAGTGCTAGAGATTTGTGGTATGGCTACACCTTC.

The sample holds many counts of this clonotype. The chain links TRBV7-9 to TRBJ2-1; D gene uncertain. Trimming shortened V by 5 bases and J by 9 bases, and 14 bases separated the two germline ends. The CDR3 has 13 residues. Germline V gene sequence: CDR1 SEHNR, CDR2 FQNEAQ (reference sequence). The CDR3 DNA sequence: TGTGCCAGCAGCCGGACGGAGTGGGGTGAGCAGTTCTTC. This encodes CASSRTEWGEQFF. Using reference TRBV7-9 and TRBJ2-1 for the parts outside the CDR3, the full variable domain is DTGVSQNPRHKITKRGQNVTFRCDPISEHNRLYWYRQTLGQGPEFLTYFQNEAQLEKSRLLSDRFSAERPKGSFSTLEIQRTEQGDSAMYLCASSRTEWGEQFFGPGTRLTVL.

This clonotype was counted between two and nine times. This rearrangement joins TRBV18 to TRBJ2-1, with D possibly being TRBD1 (5 bases). The V end lost 3 bases, the J end lost 7 bases, and 16 bases lay between the germline ends. Germline CDR1 KGHSH, CDR2 LQKENI. The CDR3 runs 15 residues. As DNA, the CDR3 is TGTGCCAGCTCACCGACAGTCCTATCTAGAAATGAGCAGTTCTTC. As protein: CASSPTVLSRNEQFF.

This clonotype has a handful of counts. The rearrangement uses TRBV20-1 and TRBJ2-3, with TRBD2 identical over 14 bases. J was trimmed by 4 bases and V by 5 bases; bases with no gene match: 8. The length of the CDR3 is 16 residues. Germline CDR1 reads DFQATT; CDR2 reads SNEGSKA (reference sequence). The CDR3: CSAHPGTSGSSDTQYF. Here the CDR3 DNA reads TGCAGTGCTCACCCAGGGACTAGCGGGAGTTCAGATACGCAGTATTTT.

V is TRBV30 and J is TRBJ2-1, with 9 bases identical to TRBD2. J gave up 4 bases and V 8 bases, and 12 bases lay outside the gene matches. The CDR3 runs 15 residues. The germline V gene has CDR1 GTSNPN and CDR2 SVGIG (reference sequence). The CDR3 loop reads CARVRTSVIYNEQFF. The CDR3 nucleotides read TGTGCCCGGGTGAGGACTAGCGTGATATACAATGAGCAGTTCTTC.

The sample holds a few counts of this clonotype. This chain's CDR3 is CAIRDMWGYTF. DNA of the CDR3: TGTGCCATCAGGGATATGTGGGGCTACACCTTC. J is TRBJ1-2 and V is TRBV10-3, with D uncertain. Germline loops: CDR1 ENHRY, CDR2 SYGVKD. V shed 6 bases and J shed 8 bases, with 10 bases lying between them. The CDR3 runs to 11 residues.

This clonotype was detected only a few times. J is TRBJ2-7 and V is TRBV7-2; possibly TRBD1 for D (5 bases). CDR1 is SGHTA, CDR2 FQGNSA, per germline. The CDR3 contains 16 residues. Trimming removed 1 base from V and 2 bases from J, with 15 bases in between. The CDR3 DNA follows: TGTGCCAGCAGCTTAGATATCAGGGCTTTAGCCTACGAGCAGTACTTC. Its translation is CASSLDIRALAYEQYF.

The gene calls are TRBV29-1 and TRBJ2-7; tentatively, D is TRBD1 (5 bases). Germline lookup yields CDR1 SQVTM and CDR2 ANQGSEA. This CDR3 is 14 amino acids long. The V end was cut by 5 bases, the J end by 3 bases, with 17 bases between. CDR3 protein: CSVLVRQGLYEQYF. The CDR3 coding sequence is TGCAGCGTTCTAGTTCGGCAGGGCCTCTACGAGCAGTACTTC.

This clonotype came up many times. The rearrangement links TRBV19 to TRBJ1-5, with 11 bases lining up with TRBD1. V dropped 7 bases and J dropped 9; count of bases not matched to a gene: 8. The CDR3 is made up of 14 amino acids. The germline V gene has CDR1 LNHDA and CDR2 SQIVND (reference sequence). This chain's CDR3 is CASKQDRGPLPQHF. The CDR3 DNA reads as TGTGCCAGTAAGCAGGACAGGGGGCCTCTGCCCCAGCATTTT.